Listed here is a single T cell receptor (beta chain). The run of the v3.0 immunoSEQ assay was at survey level. TCRdb's table, derived via immunoSEQ multiplex PCR, lists solely in-frame clones and lacks some. The sample has around 23,000 clones, roughly 86% seen once. The source of the sample is a study of long-term antiretroviral therapy in people with HIV. V lost 4 bases and J lost 3, with 10 bases in between. Germline V gene sequence: CDR1 SGHDN, CDR2 FVKESK. The CDR3 extends over 13 amino acids. The chain couples TRBV14 to TRBJ2-7; D is uncertain. Sequencing was performed on unsorted PBMCs, taken 1.8 years before starting antiretroviral therapy. The clonotype originates from a man aged 45 to 65 with HIV. The CDR3 reads CASSPLIIYEQYF. The CDR3 nucleotides read TGTGCCAGCAGCCCCCTGATAATCTACGAGCAGTACTTC.